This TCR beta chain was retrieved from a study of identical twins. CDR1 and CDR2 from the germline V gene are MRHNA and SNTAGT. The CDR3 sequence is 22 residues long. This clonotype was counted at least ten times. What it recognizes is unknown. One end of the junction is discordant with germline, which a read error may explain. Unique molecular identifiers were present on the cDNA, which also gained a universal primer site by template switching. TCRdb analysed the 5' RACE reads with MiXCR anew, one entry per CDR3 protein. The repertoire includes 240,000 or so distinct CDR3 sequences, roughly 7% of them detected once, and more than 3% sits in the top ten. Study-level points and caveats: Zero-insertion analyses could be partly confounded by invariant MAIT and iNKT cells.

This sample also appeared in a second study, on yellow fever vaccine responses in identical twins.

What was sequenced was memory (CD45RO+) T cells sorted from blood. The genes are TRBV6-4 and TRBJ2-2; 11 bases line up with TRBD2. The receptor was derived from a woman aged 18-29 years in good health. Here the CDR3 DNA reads TGTGCCAGCAACCACCGAGGTACTAGCGGGGGTCCAATCCCCATGAACGCCGGGGAGCTGTTTTTT. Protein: CASNHRGTSGGPIPMNAGELFF.